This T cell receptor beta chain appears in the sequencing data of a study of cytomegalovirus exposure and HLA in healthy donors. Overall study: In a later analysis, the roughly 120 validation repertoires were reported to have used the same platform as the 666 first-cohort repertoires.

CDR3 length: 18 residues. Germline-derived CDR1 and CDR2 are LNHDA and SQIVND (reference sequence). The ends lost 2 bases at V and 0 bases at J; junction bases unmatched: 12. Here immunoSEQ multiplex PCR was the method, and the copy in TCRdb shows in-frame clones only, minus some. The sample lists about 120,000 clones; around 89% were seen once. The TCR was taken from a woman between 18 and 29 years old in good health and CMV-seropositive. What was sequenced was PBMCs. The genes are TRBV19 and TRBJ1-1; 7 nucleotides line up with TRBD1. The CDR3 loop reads CASSIKQGMGLMNTEAFF. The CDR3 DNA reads TGTGCCAGTAGTATAAAACAGGGGATGGGTTTAATGAACACTGAAGCTTTCTTT.